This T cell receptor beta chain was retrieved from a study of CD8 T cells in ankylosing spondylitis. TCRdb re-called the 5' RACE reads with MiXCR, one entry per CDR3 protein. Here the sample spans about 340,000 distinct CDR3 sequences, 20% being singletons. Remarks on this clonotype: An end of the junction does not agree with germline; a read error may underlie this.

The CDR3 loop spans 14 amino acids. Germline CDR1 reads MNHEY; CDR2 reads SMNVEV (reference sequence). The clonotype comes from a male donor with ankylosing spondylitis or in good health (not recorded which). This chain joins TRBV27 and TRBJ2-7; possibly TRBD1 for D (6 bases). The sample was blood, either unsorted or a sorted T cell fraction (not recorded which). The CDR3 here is CASSLETGNYEQHF. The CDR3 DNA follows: TGTGCCAGCAGTTTAGAGACAGGAAACTACGAGCAGCACTTC.